One and the same sample provided the 27 T cell receptor beta chains below, sequenced in a study of T cell changes during pregnancy in multiple sclerosis. This table comes from immunoSEQ multiplex PCR, and its TCRdb copy is limited to in-frame clones, with some not included. The table records about 56,000 clones, roughly nine tenths of them present only once. Here the sequenced sample was peripheral blood, taken in the first trimester of pregnancy. The receptors were sampled from a female donor in good health, enrolled as a control in a pregnancy study.

The gene calls are TRBV13 and TRBJ2-7; the D gene is possibly TRBD1 (5 bases). Trimming removed 0 bases from V and 2 bases from J, with 5 bases in between. The CDR3 is 13 amino acids. Germline-derived CDR1 and CDR2 are PRHDT and FYEKMQ (reference sequence). CDR3 region: CASSLGTAYEQYF. CDR3 nucleotide sequence: TGTGCCAGCAGCTTAGGGACAGCCTACGAGCAGTACTTC.

This chain links TRBV5-1 with TRBJ2-1, with 11 nucleotides matching TRBD1. Losses at the gene ends were 4 bases for V and 8 bases for J; bases not matched to a gene: 8. This CDR3 has 15 residues. Per the germline V gene, CDR1 is SGHRS and CDR2 is YFSETQ. Here the CDR3 DNA reads TGCGCCAGCAGCCTGCTGGGACAGGGGGGAGATGAGCAGTTCTTC. It specifies CASSLLGQGGDEQFF. The full variable domain, in which reference TRBV5-1 and TRBJ2-1 provide the parts outside the CDR3, is KAGVTQTPRYLIKTRGQQVTLSCSPISGHRSVSWYQQTPGQGLQFLFEYFSETQRNKGNFPGRFSGRQFSNSRSEMNVSTLELGDSALYLCASSLLGQGGDEQFFGPGTRLTVL.

The V call is TRBV5-1, the J call TRBJ2-1; 7 bases are shared with TRBD1. CDR1 and CDR2 from the germline V gene are SGHRS and YFSETQ. Trimming at V came to 4 bases and at J to 4 bases, leaving 5 bases not matched to a gene. The CDR3 loop spans 14 amino acids. DNA of the CDR3: TGCGCCAGCAGCGACGGGGACAGATACAATGAGCAGTTCTTC. Encoded protein: CASSDGDRYNEQFF.

This clone was picked up a small number of times. This chain links TRBV29-1 with TRBJ1-1, with unresolved D. Germline CDR1 and CDR2: SQVTM and ANQGSEA. The CDR3 length is 13 residues. V was trimmed by 6 bases and J by 0 bases, leaving 11 bases between them. The CDR3 loop reads CSVRLQMNTEAFF. The CDR3, as DNA: TGCAGCGTCCGACTCCAGATGAACACTGAAGCTTTCTTT.

V usage is TRBV14 and J usage is TRBJ2-3; 7 bases align to TRBD1. Germline assignment: CDR1 SGHDN and CDR2 FVKESK. The J segment lost 0 bases and the V segment lost 4 bases, leaving 4 bases of the junction unmatched. There are 15 residues in the CDR3. DNA for the CDR3: TGTGCCAGCAGCCGCTGGGGACAGAGCACAGATACGCAGTATTTT. This sequence encodes CASSRWGQSTDTQYF.

About this clone: A read error may produce the germline difference seen at one junction end. The chain employs TRBV6-6 and TRBJ2-7; 11 bases line up with TRBD2. The CDR3 runs 13 residues. CDR1 MNHNY and CDR2 SVGAGI come from the germline V gene (reference sequence). The CDR3 nucleotides are TGTGCCAGCAGTTTGACTAGCGGGAACCCGAATGAGTTC. Translation: CASSLTSGNPNEF.

The chain is built from TRBV6-1 and TRBJ2-7; 8 bases are shared with TRBD2. Unmatched junction bases numbered 4, after V lost 8 bases and J lost 4 bases. The CDR3 has 12 residues. Per the germline V gene, CDR1 is MNHNS and CDR2 is SASEGT. The CDR3 DNA follows: TGTGCCAGCGCCGTAGCGGGGTACGAGCAGTACTTC. Its translation: CASAVAGYEQYF.

The rearrangement links TRBV28 to TRBJ1-5, with D possibly matching TRBD1 (6 bases). Trimming took off 6 bases at V and 2 bases at J, with 17 bases between the two ends. The CDR3 runs 16 residues. CDR1 MDHEN and CDR2 SYDVKM come from the germline V gene. The CDR3 nucleotides are TGTGCCAGCAGCCCGAGGCAGGGGAAGGGCAATCAGCCCCAGCATTTT. Its translation is CASSPRQGKGNQPQHF.

Only a few counts were recorded for this clone. V and J are TRBV5-1 and TRBJ2-1; 13 positions match TRBD2. This CDR3 comprises 15 residues. Looked up from germline, CDR1 is SGHRS and CDR2 is YFSETQ. The ends lost 6 bases at V and 3 bases at J; junction bases unmatched: 3. The CDR3 sequence: CASTRTSGSYNEQFF. DNA of the CDR3: TGCGCCAGCACCAGGACTAGCGGGAGCTACAATGAGCAGTTCTTC.

The rearrangement links TRBV7-9 to TRBJ1-4; the D is unclear. Germline-derived CDR1 and CDR2 are SEHNR and FQNEAQ (reference sequence). Trimming cost V 5 bases and J 3 bases, with 16 bases left between them. This CDR3 comprises 16 residues. CDR3: CASSAILYGANEKLFF. DNA of the CDR3: TGTGCCAGCAGCGCCATCCTCTACGGGGCTAATGAAAAACTGTTTTTT.

This clone appeared a single time. The J gene is TRBJ2-1, the V gene TRBV13; 7 nucleotides match TRBD2. The CDR3 totals 15 residues. V was pared by 0 bases and J by 4 bases, with 3 bases of the junction left unmatched. Germline CDR1 and CDR2: PRHDT and FYEKMQ (reference sequence). The CDR3 DNA follows: TGTGCCAGCAGCTTAGGCGGAGCGGGGTACAATGAGCAGTTCTTC. It translates to CASSLGGAGYNEQFF.

The CDR3 DNA sequence: TGTGCCAGCAGTAGGGACTTCCTGACGGGGACCCAGTACTTC. This gives the protein CASSRDFLTGTQYF. The V and J genes are TRBV2 and TRBJ2-5; D is possibly TRBD2 (6 bases). The CDR3 contains 14 residues. Trimming removed 5 bases at V and 7 bases at J, with 17 bases between. CDR1 is SNHLY, CDR2 FYNNEI, per germline.

V is TRBV2 and J is TRBJ2-6; D perhaps matches TRBD1 (5 bases). V lost 6 bases and J 0 bases, leaving 18 bases between the germline ends. Germline V CDR1 and CDR2: SNHLY, FYNNEI. This CDR3 is 18 amino acids long. The CDR3 DNA reads as TGTGCCAGCAGGTGGACATCAGGGCCAAGCTCTGGGGCCAACGTCCTGACTTTC. It is translated as CASRWTSGPSSGANVLTF.

CDR3 DNA: TGTGCCAGCAGCCAAGTGACGGGGGGGACCGGGGAGCTGTTTTTT. Its translation is CASSQVTGGTGELFF. The genes are TRBV14 and TRBJ2-2; 8 bases fit TRBD2. This CDR3 is built from 15 residues. CDR1 SGHDN and CDR2 FVKESK come from the germline V gene. After removal of 1 base from V and 5 bases from J, the junction contained 3 bases not matched to a gene.

This clone was picked up one time. The rearrangement uses TRBV27 and TRBJ1-1; TRBD1 matches 7 bases. V shed 2 bases and J 8 bases; nucleotides not matched to a gene: 8. The CDR3 covers 14 residues. CDR1 MNHEY and CDR2 SMNVEV come from the germline V gene (reference sequence). In DNA, the CDR3 is TGTGCCAGCAGTTTACTTGAAGGGGGCCCAGAAGCTTTCTTT. Amino acid sequence: CASSLLEGGPEAFF.

Written as DNA, the CDR3 is TGTGCCAGCAGTGTAGAAGAAGCCGGGGAGCTGTTTTTT. This translates into CASSVEEAGELFF. V gene TRBV6-1 combines with J gene TRBJ2-2; unclear D gene. Deletions cut 4 bases from V and 6 bases from J, with 9 bases between. CDR1 is MNHNS, CDR2 SASEGT, per germline. The CDR3 loop spans 13 amino acids.

The genes are TRBV6-6 and TRBJ2-1, with D possibly matching TRBD1 (5 bases). The CDR3 runs 13 residues. The V gene lost 7 bases and the J gene lost 6 bases, with 13 bases spanning the gap. Germline values: CDR1 MNHNY, CDR2 SVGAGI (reference sequence). CDR3 sequence: CASTGQGRNEQFF. The CDR3 coding sequence is TGTGCCAGCACCGGACAAGGTCGCAATGAGCAGTTCTTC.

The chain is built from TRBV11-1 and TRBJ2-1, with a weak D call TRBD2 (6 bases). The ends were cut back, 5 bases at V and 4 bases at J, with 15 bases in the middle. The germline CDR1 and CDR2 sequences are SGHAT and FQDESV (reference sequence). The CDR3 is made up of 15 amino acids. The CDR3 bases are TGTGCCAGCAGCCTTACTTCGGCGGGGTACAATGAGCAGTTCTTC. This codes for CASSLTSAGYNEQFF.

The V and J genes are TRBV28 and TRBJ1-2, with 7 positions matching TRBD1. The CDR3 contains 14 residues. The germline CDR1 and CDR2 sequences are MDHEN and SYDVKM. The V segment lost 4 bases and the J segment 4 bases; nucleotides outside the gene matches: 6. As DNA, the CDR3 is TGTGCCAGCAGTTGGAGGTGGGACAGCTATGGCTACACCTTC. Its protein product is CASSWRWDSYGYTF.

Here the CDR3 DNA reads TGCGCCAGCAGCCAAGTGGGGCTAGCGAAAAACACAGATACGCAGTATTTT. Protein product: CASSQVGLAKNTDTQYF. This chain connects TRBV4-1 to TRBJ2-3; tentative D call: TRBD2 (6 bases). Germline CDR1 MGHRA, CDR2 YSYEKL. The germline V and J ends were trimmed by 1 base and 2 bases, with 16 bases remaining between them. This CDR3 region has 17 residues.

The V gene is TRBV27, the J gene TRBJ2-7; a possible D gene is TRBD2 (5 bases). Germline assignment: CDR1 MNHEY and CDR2 SMNVEV (reference sequence). V was trimmed by 3 bases and J by 7 bases, leaving 19 bases between them. The CDR3 contains 15 residues. CDR3 DNA: TGTGCCAGCAGTTTCTCCGGGAACACCGGCCTTGAGCAGTACTTC. Its protein product is CASSFSGNTGLEQYF.

The V and J genes are TRBV13 and TRBJ2-5; 8 bases agree with TRBD1. Losses at the gene ends were 0 bases for V and 5 bases for J; bases not matched to a gene: 5. The CDR3 has 15 residues. Germline assignment: CDR1 PRHDT and CDR2 FYEKMQ (reference sequence). DNA for the CDR3: TGTGCCAGCAGCTTAGGACAGGGGGATGGCGAGACCCAGTACTTC. It is translated as CASSLGQGDGETQYF. The variable domain in full, with the rest retrieved from reference TRBV13 and TRBJ2-5, is AAGVIQSPRHLIKEKRETATLKCYPIPRHDTVYWYQQGPGQDPQFLISFYEKMQSDKGSIPDRFSAQQFSDYHSELNMSSLELGDSALYFCASSLGQGDGETQYFGPGTRLLVL.

The chain uses TRBV30 and TRBJ2-7; possibly TRBD1 for D (6 bases). The V gene's germline CDR1 is GTSNPN and CDR2 SVGIG (reference sequence). CDR3 length: 14 residues. Trimming cost V 8 bases and J 5 bases, with 22 bases left between them. In nucleotides, the CDR3 is TGTGCCCCCCGCGGCCACTGGACAGCCCACGAGCAGTACTTC. It is translated as CAPRGHWTAHEQYF.

The chain carries TRBV13 and TRBJ2-3, with 8 bases lining up with TRBD1. This CDR3 is built from 20 residues. Trimming took 5 bases from V and 2 from J; bases not matched to a gene: 21. Germline loops: CDR1 PRHDT, CDR2 FYEKMQ (reference sequence). The CDR3 sequence is CASSKTESIITGGATDTQYF. As DNA, the CDR3 is TGTGCCAGCAGCAAAACCGAAAGCATAATAACAGGGGGAGCCACAGATACGCAGTATTTT.

The sample holds one count of this clone. The chain combines TRBV11-3 with TRBJ2-3, with TRBD1 matching over 7 bases. The CDR3 is 15 residues long. Germline V gene lookup returns CDR1 SGHNT and CDR2 YENEEA. V was pared by 5 bases and J by 8 bases, with 13 bases of the junction left unmatched. Here the CDR3 DNA reads TGTGCCAGCAGCCCCACCCAGGGGGTTAGAGGTACGCAGTATTTT. Protein: CASSPTQGVRGTQYF.

The rearrangement links TRBV6-5 to TRBJ2-1, with 14 nucleotides matching TRBD2. The CDR3 sequence is 13 residues long. Per the germline V gene, CDR1 is MNHEY and CDR2 is SVGAGI. The V segment lost 8 bases and the J segment 9 bases; nucleotides outside the gene matches: 3. The CDR3: CASGTSGSLEQFF. For the CDR3, the DNA is TGTGCCAGCGGGACTAGCGGGAGCCTTGAGCAGTTCTTC.

The CDR3 DNA follows: TGTGCCAGCAGCTTAAACAGGGGCGGTGACACTGAAGCTTTCTTT. Protein sequence: CASSLNRGGDTEAFF. V gene TRBV7-6 combines with J gene TRBJ1-1; 7 bases fit TRBD1. The CDR3 runs to 15 residues. Germline CDR1 is SGHVS and CDR2 is FNYEAQ. V trimming: 2 bases; J trimming: 3 bases; junction bases outside the gene matches: 6.